The entry below gives a single TCR beta chain sequence along with its context. The antigen is undetermined. This record comes from a study of human T cells and chemical hapten exposure. About the research overall: Sensitizing treatment utilized 2% DPC over a 2 cm by 2 cm portion of upper inner arm skin. The patients were mostly female; they had alopecia areata, totalis or universalis. General study findings and limits: Sensitization with DPC brought no change to TCRs above 1 in 1000 in frequency.

CDR3 length: 15 amino acids. Germline CDR1 PRHDT, CDR2 FYEKMQ (reference sequence). V lost 1 base to trimming and J lost 3 bases, with 12 bases between them. Time point given: patch test 1, 2 weeks after DPC sensitization. Treatment defined: therapeutic diphenylcyclopropenone sensitization with weekly scalp DPC. The library tagged each cDNA molecule with unique molecular identifiers. TCRdb reprocessed the RACE reads via MiXCR and lists one record per CDR3 protein. The table has about 120,000 distinct CDR3 sequences, 9% to 13% seen once. The chain uses TRBV13 and TRBJ1-1; D uncertain. The clonotype originates from a woman aged 50 to 60 with alopecia areata. Some clones in this sample may be carry-over from other donors' samples. This material consisted of whole blood, taken in connection with sensitization to the hapten diphenylcyclopropenone (DPC). CDR3 loop: CASSLERDSDTEAFF. DNA of the CDR3: TGTGCCAGCAGCTTAGAACGGGATTCGGACACTGAAGCTTTCTTT.